The present TCR beta chain was sequenced within a study of T cell repertoires in cytomegalovirus infection. TCRdb reanalysed the reads using MiXCR and keeps one entry per CDR3 protein. The data contain some 560,000 distinct CDR3 sequences, around two fifths of them seen just once; the ten biggest clones take up 48%. About this clonotype itself: Its antigen remains unidentified.

The V gene end was trimmed by 2 bases and the J gene end by 0 bases; junction bases not matched to a gene: 7. The CDR3 covers 17 residues. The germline V gene encodes CDR1 SGHVS and CDR2 FQNEAQ. Sequencing was performed on cultured PBMCs, taken from culture after CMV antigen stimulation. This sequence originates from a human donor in good health (CMV status not recorded). Some clones in this sample may be carry-over from other donors' samples. The rearrangement uses TRBV7-8 and TRBJ1-3, with 7 nucleotides matching TRBD1. CDR3 DNA: TGTGCCAGCAGCTTAACTCCGGGACAGAGCTCTGGAAACACCATATATTTT. It encodes CASSLTPGQSSGNTIYF.